This TCR beta chain derives from a study of T-cell reconstitution after alpha-beta-depleted transplantation in children. Findings and caveats of the study: TCRbeta diversity was high at day 60 in some patients (a result of surviving recipient T cells and thymic progenitors). Newly produced T cells mostly provided counts and TCRbeta diversity after one year, as hyperexpanded clones declined. Several hundred expanded graft clones reportedly supplied alpha-beta T cells about two months after transplant.

This clonotype was seen only a few times. The antigen remains undetermined. V was pared by 0 bases and J by 7 bases, with 8 bases of the junction left unmatched. The CDR3 spans 14 residues. CDR1 is DFQATT and CDR2 is SNEGSKA in the germline V gene (reference sequence). Unique molecular identifiers were built into the TCRbeta library. TCRdb fed the PCR reads into MiXCR, producing one record per CDR3 protein. Among more than 200,000 distinct CDR3 sequences listed, approximately 8.4% were seen once. Here the sequenced sample was PBMCs, mostly from graft donor cells, taken 360 days after TCRalphabeta/CD19-depleted stem cell transplant. The gene calls are TRBV20-1 and TRBJ1-2, with 7 bases matching TRBD1. This receptor was taken from a male patient between 2 and 15 years old who had a stem cell transplant for acute myeloid leukemia, so the T cells may come from the graft donor. The CDR3 DNA is TGCAGTGCTAGAGATGGAGGGGGCGAGCTTGGCTACACCTTC. This codes for CSARDGGGELGYTF.